A single sample is the source of the 4 T cell receptor beta chains below, sequenced in a study of blood T cell repertoires in COVID-19. This table comes from immunoSEQ multiplex PCR, and its TCRdb copy is limited to in-frame clones, with some not included. The sample contains 300,000 to 400,000 clones, roughly 87% of which appear only once. Material for sequencing was peripheral blood. The receptors were gathered from a man aged 25-40 years with COVID-19, enrolled during active disease.

This clone has only a few counts. This chain uses TRBV10-2 with TRBJ1-5; 8 nucleotides line up with TRBD1. Germline CDR1 is WSHSY and CDR2 is SAAADI. The CDR3 has 14 residues. The J segment lost 6 bases and the V segment lost 3 bases, leaving 4 bases of the junction unmatched. The CDR3 spells CASSESGGSQPQHF. CDR3 sequence (DNA): TGCGCCAGCAGTGAATCAGGGGGCAGTCAGCCCCAGCATTTT.

This clone appeared a few times. The rearrangement joins TRBV6-2 or TRBV6-3 to TRBJ2-3; 12 nucleotides agree with TRBD2. Germline loops: CDR1 MNHEY, CDR2 SVGEGT. This CDR3 is 19 amino acids long. The trim removed 6 bases at V and 3 bases at J, leaving 16 bases unmatched. The CDR3 sequence is CASSHTSGRIGFRTDTQYF. DNA for the CDR3: TGTGCCAGCAGCCATACTAGCGGGAGGATCGGTTTTAGGACAGATACGCAGTATTTT.

CDR3 sequence: CASSHGTSGYEQYF. The CDR3 bases are TGTGCCAGCAGTCACGGGACTAGCGGTTACGAGCAGTACTTC. The chain joins TRBV6-2 or TRBV6-3 to TRBJ2-7, with 11 bases that match TRBD2. The length of the CDR3 is 14 residues. Germline lookup yields CDR1 MNHEY and CDR2 SVGEGT. Germline trimming cut 5 bases from V and 4 bases from J; bases unmatched to any gene: 4.

The CDR3 loop reads CASSGPPTGRAFF. The CDR3 region has the DNA TGTGCCAGCAGTGGTCCGCCGACAGGCAGGGCTTTCTTT. V gene TRBV2 combines with J gene TRBJ1-1; possible D gene TRBD1, 6 bases. CDR1 and CDR2 from the germline V gene are SNHLY and FYNNEI. The V gene lost 4 bases and the J gene lost 11 bases, with 17 bases spanning the gap. CDR3 length: 13 amino acids.